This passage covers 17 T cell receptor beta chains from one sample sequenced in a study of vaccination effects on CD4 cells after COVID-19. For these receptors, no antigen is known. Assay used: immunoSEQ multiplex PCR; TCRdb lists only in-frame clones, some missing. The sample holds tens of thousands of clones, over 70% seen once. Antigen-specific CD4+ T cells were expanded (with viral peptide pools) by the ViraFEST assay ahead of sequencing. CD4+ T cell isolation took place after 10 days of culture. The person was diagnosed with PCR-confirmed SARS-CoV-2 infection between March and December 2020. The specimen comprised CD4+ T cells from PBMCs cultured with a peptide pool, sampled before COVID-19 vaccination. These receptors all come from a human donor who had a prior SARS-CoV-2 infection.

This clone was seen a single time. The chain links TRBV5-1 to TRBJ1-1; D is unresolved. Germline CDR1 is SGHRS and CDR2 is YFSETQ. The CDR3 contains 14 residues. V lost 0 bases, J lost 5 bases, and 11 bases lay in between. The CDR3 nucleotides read TGCGCCAGCAGCTTGGGTCCGGGAAGGACTGAAGCTTTCTTT. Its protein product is CASSLGPGRTEAFF.

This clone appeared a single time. Here the CDR3 reads CASSQGLDYGYTF. Here the CDR3 DNA reads TGCGCCAGCAGCCAGGGGCTGGACTATGGCTACACCTTC. J is TRBJ1-2 and V is TRBV4-1; TRBD1 might be the D (5 bases). This CDR3 contains 13 residues. V gave up 3 bases and J gave up 3 bases, with 8 bases separating them. Germline V gene data show CDR1 as MGHRA and CDR2 as YSYEKL.

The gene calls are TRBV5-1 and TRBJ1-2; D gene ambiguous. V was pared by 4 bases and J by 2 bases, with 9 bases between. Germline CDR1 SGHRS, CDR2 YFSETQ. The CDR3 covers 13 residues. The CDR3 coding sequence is TGCGCCAGCAGCCCCGACAAGAACTATGGCTACACCTTC. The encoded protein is CASSPDKNYGYTF.

CDR3 sequence: CASSHSLGLAVPDTQYF. The CDR3 DNA follows: TGCGCCAGCAGCCACTCCCTGGGACTAGCGGTTCCGGATACGCAGTATTTT. This chain joins TRBV4-3 and TRBJ2-3; 11 bases map to TRBD2. Germline V lookup: CDR1 LGHNA, CDR2 YSLEER. J gave up 6 bases and V 3 bases, and 11 bases lay outside the gene matches. The CDR3 contains 17 residues.

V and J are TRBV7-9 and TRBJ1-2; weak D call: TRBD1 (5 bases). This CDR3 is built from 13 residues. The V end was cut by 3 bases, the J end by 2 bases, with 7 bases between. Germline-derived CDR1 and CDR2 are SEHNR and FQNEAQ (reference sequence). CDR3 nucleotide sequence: TGTGCCAGCAGCTTGGGGGTAAACTATGGCTACACCTTC. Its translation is CASSLGVNYGYTF.

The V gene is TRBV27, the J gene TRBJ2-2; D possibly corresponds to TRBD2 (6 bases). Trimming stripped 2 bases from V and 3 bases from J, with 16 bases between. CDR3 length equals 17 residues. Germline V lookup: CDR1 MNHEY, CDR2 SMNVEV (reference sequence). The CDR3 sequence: CASSLNSLGGYTGELFF. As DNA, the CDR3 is TGTGCCAGCAGTTTAAATTCTCTAGGAGGGTACACCGGGGAGCTGTTTTTT.

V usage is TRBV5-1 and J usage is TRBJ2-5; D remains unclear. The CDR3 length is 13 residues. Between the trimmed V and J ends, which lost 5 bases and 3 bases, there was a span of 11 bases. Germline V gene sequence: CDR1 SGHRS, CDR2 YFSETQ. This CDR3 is CASSRAAEETQYF. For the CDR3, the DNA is TGCGCCAGCAGTCGGGCGGCAGAAGAGACCCAGTACTTC.

CDR3 DNA sequence: TGTGCCAGCAGCTCAACAGATACGCAGTATTTT. Its protein product is CASSSTDTQYF. The chain employs TRBV5-6 and TRBJ2-3; D is uncertain. The CDR3 is made up of 11 amino acids. The germline CDR1 and CDR2 sequences are SGHDT and YYEEEE. The ends were cut back, 3 bases at V and 3 bases at J, with 2 bases in the middle. Based on the CDR3 plus reference TRBV5-6 and TRBJ2-3, the full variable domain is DAGVTQSPTHLIKTRGQQVTLRCSPKSGHDTVSWYQQALGQGPQFIFQYYEEEERQRGNFPDRFSGHQFPNYSSELNVNALLLGDSALYLCASSSTDTQYFGPGTRLTVL.

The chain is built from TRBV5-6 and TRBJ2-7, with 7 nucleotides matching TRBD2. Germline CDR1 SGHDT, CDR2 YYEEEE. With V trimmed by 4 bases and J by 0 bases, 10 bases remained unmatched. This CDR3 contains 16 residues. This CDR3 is CASSAVAGKTSYEQYF. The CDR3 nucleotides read TGTGCCAGCAGCGCCGTAGCGGGCAAGACCTCCTACGAGCAGTACTTC. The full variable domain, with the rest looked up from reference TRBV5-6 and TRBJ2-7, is DAGVTQSPTHLIKTRGQQVTLRCSPKSGHDTVSWYQQALGQGPQFIFQYYEEEERQRGNFPDRFSGHQFPNYSSELNVNALLLGDSALYLCASSAVAGKTSYEQYFGPGTRLTVT.

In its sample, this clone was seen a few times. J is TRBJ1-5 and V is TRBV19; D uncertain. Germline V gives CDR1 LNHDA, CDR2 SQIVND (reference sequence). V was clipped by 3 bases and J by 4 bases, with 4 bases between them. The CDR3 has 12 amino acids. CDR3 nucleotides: TGTGCCAGTAGTATGGGGAATCAGCCCCAGCATTTT. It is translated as CASSMGNQPQHF.

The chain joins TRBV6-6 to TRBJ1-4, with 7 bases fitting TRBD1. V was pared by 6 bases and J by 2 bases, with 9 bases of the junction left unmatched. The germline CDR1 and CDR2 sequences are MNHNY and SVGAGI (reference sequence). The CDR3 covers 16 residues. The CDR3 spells CASSRGGLGTNEKLFF. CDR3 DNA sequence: TGTGCCAGCAGCAGGGGGGGGCTAGGGACTAATGAAAAACTGTTTTTT.

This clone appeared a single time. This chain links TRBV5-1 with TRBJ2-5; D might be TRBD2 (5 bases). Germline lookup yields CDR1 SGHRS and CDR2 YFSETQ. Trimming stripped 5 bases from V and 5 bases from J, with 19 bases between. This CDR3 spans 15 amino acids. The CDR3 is CASSSGPSSMETQYF. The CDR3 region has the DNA TGCGCCAGCAGTTCGGGCCCCTCTAGCATGGAGACCCAGTACTTC.

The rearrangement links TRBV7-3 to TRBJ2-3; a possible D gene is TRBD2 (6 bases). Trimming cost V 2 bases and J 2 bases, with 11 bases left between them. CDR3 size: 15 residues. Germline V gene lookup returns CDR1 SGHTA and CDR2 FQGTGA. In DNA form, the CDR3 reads TGTGCCAGCAGCTTAGGTGGGGGGACCACAGATACGCAGTATTTT. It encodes CASSLGGGTTDTQYF. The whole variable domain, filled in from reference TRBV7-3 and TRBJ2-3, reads GAGVSQTPSNKVTEKGKYVELRCDPISGHTALYWYRQSLGQGPEFLIYFQGTGAADDSGLPNDRFFAVRPEGSVSTLKIQRTERGDSAVYLCASSLGGGTTDTQYFGPGTRLTVL.

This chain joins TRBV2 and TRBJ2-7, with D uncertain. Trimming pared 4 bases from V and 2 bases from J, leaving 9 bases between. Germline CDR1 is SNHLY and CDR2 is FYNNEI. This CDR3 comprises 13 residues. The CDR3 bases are TGTGCCAGCAGTGTTTTGAGAACCTACGAGCAGTACTTC. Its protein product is CASSVLRTYEQYF.

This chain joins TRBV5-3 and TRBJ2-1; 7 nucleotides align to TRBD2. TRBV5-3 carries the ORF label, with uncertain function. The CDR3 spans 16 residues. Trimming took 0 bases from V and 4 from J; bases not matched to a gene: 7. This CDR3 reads CARSLGLADNYNEQFF. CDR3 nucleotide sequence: TGTGCCAGAAGCTTGGGGCTAGCGGACAATTACAATGAGCAGTTCTTC.

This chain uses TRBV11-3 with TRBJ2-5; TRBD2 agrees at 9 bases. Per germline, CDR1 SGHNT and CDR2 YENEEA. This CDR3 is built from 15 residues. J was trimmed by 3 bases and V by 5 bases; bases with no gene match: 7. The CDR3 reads CASSPGTSREETQYF. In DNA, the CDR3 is TGTGCCAGCAGCCCCGGGACTAGCAGGGAAGAGACCCAGTACTTC.

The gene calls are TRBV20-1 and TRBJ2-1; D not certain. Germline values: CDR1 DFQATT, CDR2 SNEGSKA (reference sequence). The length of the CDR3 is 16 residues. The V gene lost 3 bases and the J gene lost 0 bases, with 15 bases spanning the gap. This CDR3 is CSASSAEKSSYNEQFF. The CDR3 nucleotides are TGCAGTGCTAGTTCGGCGGAAAAAAGCTCCTACAATGAGCAGTTCTTC.